What follows describes a single T cell receptor (beta chain). No antigen is known for it. The V gene's germline CDR1 is WSHSY and CDR2 SAAADI. The CDR3 is 14 amino acids. This entry belongs to a study of monozygotic twins with inflammatory bowel disease. General study findings and limits: TCRbeta inverse Simpson diversity was decreased in IBD patients versus healthy co-twins.

Reanalyzing the 5' RACE reads, TCRdb keeps one entry per CDR3 protein, without DNA. The sample data list 420,000 or so distinct CDR3 sequences. The V gene is TRBV10-2, the J gene TRBJ2-1; TCRdb designates TRBD2, a call that cannot be tested without DNA. Sequencing used blood. The sequence came from a human donor with ulcerative colitis or Crohn's disease, or a healthy co-twin of an affected twin (not recorded which). CDR3 loop: CASYDGGSDNEQFF.